Listed below are T cell receptor beta chains from one sample, sequenced in a study of T cell responses to AZD1222 COVID-19 vaccine. Clones were read by immunoSEQ multiplex PCR, and TCRdb kept only the in-frame ones, dropping some. The table lists roughly 120,000 clones, around 81% of them singletons. Sequenced material: peripheral blood, taken on day 0 of AZD1222 vaccination. All receptors derive from an adult in good health. The CDR3 runs from the conserved cysteine through the conserved F or W. Fields, in order: V gene, J gene, D gene, clone size, CDR3 DNA, CDR3 protein. A D gene is named only where the DNA matches it firmly. The listing skips clone size in some rows; elsewhere it reads once, few, many or a size class.

TRBV7-2	TRBJ2-3	-	-	TGTGCCAGCAGCCAGACCCTCCGAGTGCTCGGCACAGATACGCAGTATTTT	CASSQTLRVLGTDTQYF
TRBV5-1	TRBJ2-3	TRBD2	-	TGCGCCAGCAGTCGAGGACTAGCGGGAGATAAAGATACGCAGTATTTT	CASSRGLAGDKDTQYF
TRBV14	TRBJ2-3	TRBD2	once	TGTGCCAGCAGCCATAGCGGGAGACGAAGAGATACGCAGTATTTT	CASSHSGRRRDTQYF
TRBV3-1/TRBV3-2	TRBJ1-1	-	-	TGTGCCAGCAGCCAAGAATTGGCCATAAGACAGAACACTGAAGCTTTCTTT	CASSQELAIRQNTEAFF
TRBV7-2	TRBJ1-2	-	-	TGTGCCAGCAGCTCGGCCCGAGGGGGAGGATCGTATGGCTACACCTTC	CASSSARGGGSYGYTF
TRBV6-5	TRBJ1-2	-	-	TGTGCCAGCAGGGGGGACTATGGCTACACCTTC	CASRGDYGYTF
TRBV11-2	TRBJ1-2	TRBD1	-	TGTGCCAGCTCACAGACAGGGTCCAACTATGGCTACACCTTC	CASSQTGSNYGYTF
TRBV7-8	TRBJ1-3	-	-	TGTGCCAGCAGCTTAGGAGCAGGGTCTGGAAACACCATATATTTT	CASSLGAGSGNTIYF
TRBV19	TRBJ2-1	-	-	TGTGCCAGTAGTACCCCCTCTGCGTCAGCCTACAATGAGCAGTTCTTC	CASSTPSASAYNEQFF
TRBV18	TRBJ1-3	TRBD1	-	TGTGCCAGCTCAAAGGACAGGGCTGGAAACACCATATATTTT	CASSKDRAGNTIYF
TRBV5-8	TRBJ2-6	TRBD1	-	TGTGCCAGCAGATGGACAGGCCGCTCTGGGGCCAACGTCCTGACTTTC	CASRWTGRSGANVLTF
TRBV5-5	TRBJ1-2	-	-	TGTGCCAGCAGCATCCGGGACACTCTCTATGGCTACACCTTC	CASSIRDTLYGYTF
TRBV7-9	TRBJ1-1	TRBD1	-	TGTGCCAGCAGCTTAGCGGGACAGTTAGAGAACACTGAAGCTTTCTTT	CASSLAGQLENTEAFF
TRBV15	TRBJ1-5	-	-	TGTGCCACCAGCAGGGTACGTAATAGCAATCAGCCCCAGCATTTT	CATSRVRNSNQPQHF
TRBV4-1	TRBJ1-1	-	few	TGCGCCAGCAGAAAGGCCGGCGCTGAAGCTTTCTTT	CASRKAGAEAFF
TRBV5-4	TRBJ2-1	TRBD2	once	TGTGCCAGCAGCTTGGATCTAGCGGGAGGGAATGAGCAGTTCTTC	CASSLDLAGGNEQFF
TRBV12-3/TRBV12-4	TRBJ1-6	-	few	TGTGCCAGCACCCATGGGAATTCACCCCTCCACTTT	CASTHGNSPLHF
TRBV19	TRBJ2-7	-	once	TGTGCCAGTAGTCCAGGACAGTTATACGAGCAGTACTTC	CASSPGQLYEQYF
TRBV19	TRBJ1-5	TRBD1	-	TGTGCCAGTAGTATCCGGGACAGCCCGTCTCGGCCCCAGCATTTT	CASSIRDSPSRPQHF